This T cell receptor (beta chain) was observed in a study of T cells after yellow fever vaccination. Study findings and constraints: Few clonotypes appeared in both CD4 and CD8 compartments. Weaker, the secondary response peaked sooner, at day 5 versus 15. Most primary-vaccination clones recurred post-booster (approximately 96% CD4, about 87% CD8).

The 5'RACE template-switching step produced TCR cDNA and added a universal primer site and UMIs. TCRdb re-called the 5' RACE reads with MiXCR, one entry per CDR3 protein. The repertoire consists of about 210,000 distinct CDR3 sequences, with over 6.5% occurring once and the leading ten covering more than 1%. Germline V gives CDR1 SQVTM, CDR2 ANQGSEA. The CDR3 is 15 amino acids. V was pared by 1 base and J by 4 bases, with 16 bases between. With respect to this clonotype: The antigen remains unidentified.

The sequenced sample was CD4+ T cells sorted from PBMCs, obtained on the day of the yellow fever booster vaccination. This receptor was taken from a young man who received the YFV17D yellow fever vaccine. The rearrangement links TRBV29-1 to TRBJ1-2; D is unclear. In nucleotides, the CDR3 is TGCAGCGTTGAAGCGGACGGACGGGAAAGCTATGGCTACACCTTC. Its translation: CSVEADGRESYGYTF.